These T cell receptor beta chains were read from a single sample in a study of T cell responses to AZD1222 COVID-19 vaccine. Libraries were prepared by immunoSEQ multiplex PCR; TCRdb keeps only in-frame clonotypes and omits some of them. The sample records some 140,000 clones, roughly 82% being singletons. The sample was peripheral blood, taken on day 0 of AZD1222 vaccination. These receptors were collected from an adult in good health. The CDR3 runs from the conserved cysteine through the conserved F or W. Each record gives: D gene, J gene, CDR3 length, clone size, V gene, CDR3 protein, CDR3 DNA. A D gene is named only where the DNA matches it firmly. Rows give clone size only sometimes, using once, few, many, or a class for an expanded clone.

>TRBD1|TRBJ2-5|15|.|TRBV5-1
CASSLEGQGIRTQYF
TGCGCCAGCAGCTTGGAAGGACAGGGCATTAGGACCCAGTACTTC
>.|TRBJ1-5|14|once|TRBV3-1/TRBV3-2
CASSQSWLDQPQHF
TGTGCCAGCAGCCAATCATGGTTGGATCAGCCCCAGCATTTT
>.|TRBJ2-2|11|.|TRBV14
CASSHMGELFF
TGTGCCAGCAGCCATATGGGGGAGCTGTTTTTT
>.|TRBJ1-2|14|.|TRBV6-5
CASSYSWGNYGYTF
TGTGCCAGCAGTTACTCATGGGGGAACTATGGCTACACCTTC
>.|TRBJ1-4|11|.|TRBV12-3/TRBV12-4
CASSLGEKLFF
TGTGCCAGCAGTTTAGGGGAAAAACTGTTTTTT
>.|TRBJ1-1|17|.|TRBV3-1/TRBV3-2
CASSQDQLSRRSTEAFF
TGTGCCAGCAGCCAAGATCAGTTGTCCAGGCGGTCCACTGAAGCTTTCTTT
>TRBD1|TRBJ1-5|16|.|TRBV5-1
CASSLGGQGSGQPQHF
TGCGCCAGCAGCTTGGGAGGACAGGGTAGTGGTCAGCCCCAGCATTTT
>.|TRBJ1-6|16|.|TRBV7-9
CASSSWDTFANSPLHF
TGTGCCAGCAGTTCCTGGGACACATTCGCAAATTCACCCCTCCACTTT
>.|TRBJ1-2|14|.|TRBV5-1
CASSLQPNKAGYTF
TGCGCCAGCAGCTTACAGCCTAACAAGGCTGGCTACACCTTC
>.|TRBJ2-7|13|few|TRBV7-9
CASSGGLSYEQYF
TGTGCCAGCAGCGGTGGGCTTAGCTACGAGCAGTACTTC
>TRBD1|TRBJ1-5|15|.|TRBV7-8
CASSGQEYSNQPQHF
TGTGCTAGCAGCGGACAGGAGTATAGCAATCAGCCCCAGCATTTT
>.|TRBJ1-1|16|.|TRBV5-1
CASSAYYRVKDTEAFF
TGCGCCAGCAGCGCCTACTACAGGGTAAAAGACACTGAAGCTTTCTTT
>.|TRBJ2-3|16|.|TRBV9
CASSVGDGVTGDTQYF
TGTGCCAGCAGCGTAGGGGACGGGGTTACGGGAGATACGCAGTATTTT
>TRBD1|TRBJ2-1|16|.|TRBV19
CASSTRDRIAYNEQFF
TGTGCCAGTAGTACCCGGGACAGGATTGCCTACAATGAGCAGTTCTTC
>.|TRBJ1-2|13|once|TRBV5-4
CASSLAGSHGYTF
TGTGCCAGCAGCTTGGCGGGGAGCCATGGCTACACCTTC